These 32 T cell receptor beta chains originate from one sample sequenced in a study of OX40 agonist ivuxolimab in advanced cancers. Libraries were prepared by immunoSEQ multiplex PCR; TCRdb keeps only in-frame clonotypes and omits some of them. The repertoire consists of 65,000 to 85,000 clones, with roughly 85% occurring once and the leading ten covering under 3%. Sequenced material: CD4+ or CD8+ T cells sorted from blood, taken in a trial of the OX40 agonist ivuxolimab. These receptors were taken from an adult with an advanced solid tumor such as melanoma, head and neck, liver or kidney cancer.

The chain joins TRBV5-1 to TRBJ2-4; TRBD1 is a possible D gene (5 bases). Germline V gene lookup returns CDR1 SGHRS and CDR2 YFSETQ. The CDR3 contains 16 residues. The ends were cut back, 0 bases at V and 6 bases at J, with 16 bases in the middle. CDR3 amino acids: CASSLAFRGAANIQYF. The CDR3 DNA reads as TGCGCCAGCAGCTTGGCCTTCCGTGGGGCGGCAAACATTCAGTACTTC. Drawing the rest from reference TRBV5-1 and TRBJ2-4, the complete variable domain is KAGVTQTPRYLIKTRGQQVTLSCSPISGHRSVSWYQQTPGQGLQFLFEYFSETQRNKGNFPGRFSGRQFSNSRSEMNVSTLELGDSALYLCASSLAFRGAANIQYFGAGTRLSVL.

The rearrangement links TRBV7-3 to TRBJ2-5; the match to TRBD2 covers 14 bases. V lost 3 bases to trimming and J lost 5 bases; unmatched junction nucleotides: 5. The CDR3 consists of 16 residues. Looked up from germline, CDR1 is SGHTA and CDR2 is FQGTGA. The CDR3 nucleotides read TGTGCCAGCAGCTTGGGACTAGCGGGGGAGGGGGAGACCCAGTACTTC. Translation: CASSLGLAGEGETQYF.

This clone has just a few counts. CDR3 nucleotides: TGTGCCAGCAGTTCGTCAGGGGGCTTTGTCGGCAATCAGCCCCAGCATTTT. It codes for CASSSSGGFVGNQPQHF. The chain recombines TRBV27 with TRBJ1-5; the match to TRBD1 covers 8 bases. V dropped 4 bases and J dropped 2; count of bases not matched to a gene: 10. Germline V gene data show CDR1 as MNHEY and CDR2 as SMNVEV (reference sequence). The CDR3 loop spans 17 amino acids.

The J gene is TRBJ1-1, the V gene TRBV5-1; D is perhaps TRBD1 (6 bases). The CDR3 loop spans 14 amino acids. V was cut by 4 bases and J by 1 base, with 11 bases left in between. In germline, CDR1 is SGHRS, CDR2 YFSETQ. CDR3 amino acids: CASSSGQWNTEAFF. In DNA form, the CDR3 reads TGCGCCAGCAGCAGCGGACAGTGGAACACTGAAGCTTTCTTT.

This clone was seen a single time. This chain joins TRBV30 and TRBJ1-3; no clear D. CDR1 is GTSNPN, CDR2 SVGIG, per germline (reference sequence). The V end lost 4 bases, the J end lost 1 base, and 8 bases lay between the germline ends. This CDR3 comprises 13 residues. CDR3 in amino acids: CAWTTASGNTIYF. For the CDR3, the DNA is TGTGCCTGGACCACAGCGTCTGGAAACACCATATATTTT.

The chain couples TRBV19 to TRBJ1-1; D is ambiguous. The CDR3 is 15 residues long. V was clipped by 3 bases and J by 6 bases, with 17 bases between them. Per the germline V gene, CDR1 is LNHDA and CDR2 is SQIVND (reference sequence). Here the CDR3 reads CASSMQSRTAAEAFF. In DNA, the CDR3 is TGTGCCAGTAGTATGCAATCCCGGACCGCGGCTGAAGCTTTCTTT.

The chain is built from TRBV5-1 and TRBJ2-5; 7 positions agree with TRBD2. Germline trimming cut 0 bases from V and 7 bases from J; bases unmatched to any gene: 3. The CDR3 loop spans 13 amino acids. CDR1 is SGHRS, CDR2 YFSETQ, per germline. CDR3 nucleotides: TGCGCCAGCAGCTTGGAATCGGGGGGGACCCAGTACTTC. It codes for CASSLESGGTQYF.

J is TRBJ2-2 and V is TRBV5-1; TRBD1 agrees at 7 bases. This CDR3 is built from 14 residues. Germline CDR1 is SGHRS and CDR2 is YFSETQ. The junction had 10 bases not matched to a gene; V was cut back by 2 bases and J by 12 bases. CDR3 sequence: CASSFKTGDGQLFF. The DNA for the CDR3 is TGCGCCAGCAGCTTTAAAACAGGGGATGGGCAGCTGTTTTTT.

This clone occurred a few times. This rearrangement joins TRBV7-3 to TRBJ1-2; 12 positions agree with TRBD1. J was trimmed by 6 bases and V by 5 bases; bases with no gene match: 10. CDR3 size: 16 residues. Looked up from germline, CDR1 is SGHTA and CDR2 is FQGTGA. This CDR3 reads CASSPGQGATNDGYTF. The CDR3 nucleotides read TGTGCCAGCAGCCCGGGACAGGGGGCGACAAATGATGGCTACACCTTC.

This rearrangement joins TRBV19 to TRBJ2-5, with D perhaps being TRBD1 or TRBD2 (5 bases each). Germline V CDR1 and CDR2: LNHDA, SQIVND (reference sequence). V gave up 6 bases and J gave up 4 bases, with 18 bases separating them. There are 15 residues in the CDR3. The CDR3 region has the DNA TGTGCCAGTAGCGCCGGGACCCAGGATGTAGAGACCCAGTACTTC. Its translation is CASSAGTQDVETQYF.

The chain carries TRBV19 and TRBJ2-3; D perhaps matches TRBD2 (7 bases). The V and J ends lost 4 bases and 6 bases respectively, with 14 bases between them. The germline CDR1 and CDR2 sequences are LNHDA and SQIVND (reference sequence). The CDR3 has 14 residues. The CDR3 coding sequence is TGTGCCAGTAGTAGGGGGGGGGCTGTTGATACGCAGTATTTT. It translates to CASSRGGAVDTQYF.

The chain couples TRBV30 to TRBJ1-6, with no clear D. Germline loops: CDR1 GTSNPN, CDR2 SVGIG (reference sequence). Trimming took 2 bases from V and 9 from J, leaving 11 bases between them. The CDR3 is 13 amino acids. Here the CDR3 DNA reads TGTGCCTGGAGTCCCACGAGGAGTTCACCCCTCCACTTT. This encodes CAWSPTRSSPLHF.

The chain is built from TRBV11-2 and TRBJ1-3; D not resolved. The ends were cut back, 3 bases at V and 0 bases at J, with 3 bases in the middle. Germline loops: CDR1 SGHAT, CDR2 FQNNGV. The CDR3 totals 13 residues. CDR3 sequence (DNA): TGTGCCAGCAGCTTCGGCTCTGGAAACACCATATATTTT. Encoded protein: CASSFGSGNTIYF. The variable domain in full, completed from reference TRBV11-2 and TRBJ1-3, reads EAGVAQSPRYKIIEKRQSVAFWCNPISGHATLYWYQQILGQGPKLLIQFQNNGVVDDSQLPKDRFSAERLKGVDSTLKIQPAKLEDSAVYLCASSFGSGNTIYFGEGSWLTVV.

V is TRBV2 and J is TRBJ1-2; TRBD1 matches 8 bases. The CDR3 contains 12 residues. V dropped 5 bases and J dropped 10; count of bases not matched to a gene: 6. CDR1 SNHLY and CDR2 FYNNEI come from the germline V gene. The CDR3 DNA follows: TGTGCCAGCAGTAAGGACAGGGTGTCCTACACCTTC. This sequence encodes CASSKDRVSYTF.

The chain carries TRBV2 and TRBJ2-3, with D maybe TRBD2 (6 bases). Per germline, CDR1 SNHLY and CDR2 FYNNEI. With 4 bases removed from V and 1 base from J, the gap between germline ends came to 12 bases. This CDR3 spans 15 amino acids. In DNA, the CDR3 is TGTGCCAGCAGTGTTGGGCGGGGCGGCACAGATACGCAGTATTTT. Protein: CASSVGRGGTDTQYF.

The V gene is TRBV18, the J gene TRBJ2-1; a possible D gene is TRBD2 (7 bases). The CDR3 runs to 15 residues. Germline V gives CDR1 KGHSH, CDR2 LQKENI. Trimming took 3 bases from V and 9 from J, leaving 18 bases between them. Written as DNA, the CDR3 is TGTGCCAGCTCACCGACGGGGGGCCCGTCCGTTGAGCAGTTCTTC. Translating gives CASSPTGGPSVEQFF.

This clone was picked up one time. This chain joins TRBV7-3 and TRBJ1-1; D is unclear. V lost 1 base, J lost 3 bases, and 6 bases lay in between. Germline CDR1 SGHTA, CDR2 FQGTGA. This CDR3 region has 13 residues. The DNA of the CDR3 is TGTGCCAGCAGCTTAATGGGTGACACTGAAGCTTTCTTT. Translated, it gives CASSLMGDTEAFF. Combining the CDR3 with reference TRBV7-3 and TRBJ1-1 gives the whole variable domain GAGVSQTPSNKVTEKGKYVELRCDPISGHTALYWYRQSLGQGPEFLIYFQGTGAADDSGLPNDRFFAVRPEGSVSTLKIQRTERGDSAVYLCASSLMGDTEAFFGQGTRLTVV.

This chain links TRBV4-1 with TRBJ1-6, with no clear D. The germline V gene encodes CDR1 MGHRA and CDR2 YSYEKL. The V and J ends lost 4 bases and 10 bases respectively, with 14 bases between them. CDR3 size: 14 residues. DNA of the CDR3: TGCGCCAGCAGCCTTGGGGTAGGGCGGTCACCCCTCCACTTT. Amino acids: CASSLGVGRSPLHF.

The J gene is TRBJ2-7, the V gene TRBV5-6; a weak D match, TRBD1 (5 bases). CDR1 SGHDT and CDR2 YYEEEE come from the germline V gene. V lost 1 base and J lost 9, with 20 bases in between. The CDR3 totals 15 residues. DNA for the CDR3: TGTGCCAGCAGCTTGTATGGGTCGTCAGGGTCGGGGCAGTACTTC. Amino acids: CASSLYGSSGSGQYF.

V and J are TRBV30 and TRBJ1-5, with 10 bases that match TRBD1. CDR3 length equals 15 residues. V was pared by 7 bases and J by 1 base, with 7 bases of the junction left unmatched. The germline V gene has CDR1 GTSNPN and CDR2 SVGIG (reference sequence). CDR3 residues: CAFDRGRESNQPQHF. DNA for the CDR3: TGTGCCTTCGACAGGGGGCGAGAAAGCAATCAGCCCCAGCATTTT.

A single count supports this clone. CDR3 protein: CASSPGTSGGRQFF. Written as DNA, the CDR3 is TGTGCCAGCAGTCCCGGGACTAGCGGGGGGAGGCAGTTCTTC. The V and J genes are TRBV2 and TRBJ2-1, with 15 bases identical to TRBD2. Germline V gives CDR1 SNHLY, CDR2 FYNNEI. There are 14 residues in the CDR3. The ends lost 5 bases at V and 12 bases at J; junction bases unmatched: 5. Supplemented by reference TRBV2 and TRBJ2-1, the full variable domain reads EPEVTQTPSHQVTQMGQEVILRCVPISNHLYFYWYRQILGQKVEFLVSFYNNEISEKSEIFDDQFSVERPDGSNFTLKIRSTKLEDSAMYFCASSPGTSGGRQFFGPGTRLTVL.

For this clone: The junction shows a germline mismatch at one end, possibly a read error. The chain recombines TRBV6-1 with TRBJ1-5, with D uncertain. The CDR3 is 13 amino acids. The V gene's germline CDR1 is MNHNS and CDR2 SASEGT. The CDR3 DNA reads as TGTGCCAGCAGACTTCATAGCGATCAGCCCCAGCATTTT. Protein sequence: CASRLHSDQPQHF.

The chain employs TRBV29-1 and TRBJ1-1, with D maybe TRBD1 (6 bases). V shed 7 bases and J shed 6 bases, with 12 bases lying between them. Germline V gives CDR1 SQVTM, CDR2 ANQGSEA. The CDR3 runs to 11 residues. The CDR3 loop reads CSGWGRAEAFF. The CDR3 coding sequence is TGCAGCGGATGGGGGCGGGCTGAAGCTTTCTTT.

This clone was observed a single time. The rearrangement links TRBV2 to TRBJ2-7; D call uncertain. Germline loops: CDR1 SNHLY, CDR2 FYNNEI. The V gene lost 4 bases and the J gene lost 5 bases, with 12 bases spanning the gap. This CDR3 has 13 residues. CDR3 region: CASSVGLDNEQYF. The CDR3, as DNA: TGTGCCAGCAGTGTAGGGCTAGACAACGAGCAGTACTTC.

The CDR3 sequence: CASSYRTGETQYF. In DNA form, the CDR3 reads TGTGCCAGCAGCTACCGGACGGGGGAGACCCAGTACTTC. The chain recombines TRBV11-2 with TRBJ2-5; D is perhaps TRBD2 (5 bases). This CDR3 region has 13 residues. The ends were cut back, 4 bases at V and 5 bases at J, with 11 bases in the middle. The germline V gene has CDR1 SGHAT and CDR2 FQNNGV. The full variable domain, its missing parts supplied by reference TRBV11-2 and TRBJ2-5, is EAGVAQSPRYKIIEKRQSVAFWCNPISGHATLYWYQQILGQGPKLLIQFQNNGVVDDSQLPKDRFSAERLKGVDSTLKIQPAKLEDSAVYLCASSYRTGETQYFGPGTRLLVL.

J is TRBJ2-7 and V is TRBV6-5; unclear D gene. Germline values: CDR1 MNHEY, CDR2 SVGAGI. The CDR3 totals 13 residues. V lost 4 bases, J lost 2 bases, and 9 bases lay in between. The CDR3 loop reads CASSFRAPYEQYF. Here the CDR3 DNA reads TGTGCCAGCAGTTTCCGGGCCCCCTACGAGCAGTACTTC.

The V call is TRBV5-4, the J call TRBJ2-2; 14 bases are a match to TRBD2. J was trimmed by 0 bases and V by 4 bases; bases with no gene match: 2. The V gene's germline CDR1 is SGHNT and CDR2 YYREEE (reference sequence). This CDR3 is 17 amino acids long. In nucleotides, the CDR3 is TGTGCCAGCAGCATGGGACTAGCGGGGGCGAACACCGGGGAGCTGTTTTTT. Translation gives CASSMGLAGANTGELFF.

The chain employs TRBV7-3 and TRBJ1-2, with a tentative D call TRBD1 (5 bases). This CDR3 is 15 amino acids long. Trimming took off 1 base at V and 4 bases at J, with 13 bases between the two ends. CDR1 SGHTA and CDR2 FQGTGA come from the germline V gene. CDR3 sequence reads: CASSLSGGGVYGYTF. CDR3 nucleotide sequence: TGTGCCAGCAGCTTAAGTGGGGGTGGGGTCTATGGCTACACCTTC.

The J gene is TRBJ2-2, the V gene TRBV5-6; D might be TRBD1 or TRBD2, each matching 5 bases. Trimming took off 4 bases at V and 1 base at J, with 14 bases between the two ends. This CDR3 has 16 residues. CDR1 and CDR2 (germline): SGHDT, YYEEEE. CDR3 nucleotide sequence: TGTGCCAGCAGCCGCCGGGGCGGACTGAACACCGGGGAGCTGTTTTTT. Protein product: CASSRRGGLNTGELFF.

This chain uses TRBV6-5 with TRBJ1-3; tentative D call: TRBD1 (5 bases). The CDR3 covers 14 residues. CDR1 and CDR2 from the germline V gene are MNHEY and SVGAGI. V dropped 2 bases and J dropped 4 bases, with 9 bases sitting between them. The CDR3 is CASSYGAGGNTIYF. CDR3 DNA sequence: TGTGCCAGCAGTTACGGGGCGGGGGGAAACACCATATATTTT.

This rearrangement joins TRBV9 to TRBJ2-1, with TRBD2 matching over 8 bases. Germline values: CDR1 SGDLS, CDR2 YYNGEE. The CDR3 has 16 amino acids. J was trimmed by 4 bases and V by 0 bases; bases with no gene match: 6. The CDR3, as DNA: TGTGCCAGCAGCGTAGCTCCAAGCGGGGGATACAATGAGCAGTTCTTC. Its protein is CASSVAPSGGYNEQFF.

This chain joins TRBV7-2 and TRBJ2-1; TRBD2 matches at 9 bases. The germline V gene has CDR1 SGHTA and CDR2 FQGNSA. The CDR3 contains 17 residues. After removal of 5 bases from V and 6 bases from J, the junction contained 14 bases not matched to a gene. This CDR3 reads CASSPPQRGARPNEQFF. The CDR3 nucleotides read TGTGCCAGCAGCCCACCCCAGCGGGGGGCCAGGCCCAATGAGCAGTTCTTC.